The TCR beta chain described here comes from a study of cytomegalovirus exposure and HLA in healthy donors. Points from the study as a whole: Follow-up analysis later connected one missense variant in DCLRE1C with trimming of TCR beta V- and J-genes. According to an earlier analysis, most TCR beta V segments yielded productive rearrangements about 90% or about 30% of the time.

The study ran its PCR with 60 Vbeta and 13 Jbeta primers. The data were produced by immunoSEQ multiplex PCR, yet TCRdb's version contains in-frame clones alone and is incomplete. The sample includes about 180,000 clones, roughly 85% of them seen just once. A note on this clone: Its antigen is not known.

V lost 3 bases, J lost 4 bases, and 2 bases stayed unmatched. CDR3 length equals 14 residues. The germline CDR1 and CDR2 sequences are KGHSH and LQKENI. The V gene is TRBV18, the J gene TRBJ2-2, with 7 bases aligning to TRBD2. The TCR sequence derives from a woman in her forties in good health and CMV-seronegative. Sample: PBMCs. CDR3: CASSPSGGTGELFF. The CDR3 DNA follows: TGTGCCAGCTCACCCTCGGGGGGCACCGGGGAGCTGTTTTTT.